These 23 T cell receptor beta chains were all obtained from the same sample, sequenced in a study of cytomegalovirus exposure and HLA in healthy donors. Vbeta (60) and Jbeta (13) primers were used in the PCR. Repertoires were generated with immunoSEQ multiplex PCR, while TCRdb's copy carries only in-frame clones and drops some. Among approximately 220,000 clones listed, almost 80% were seen once. The sample consisted of PBMCs. The receptor set was obtained from a man younger than 35 in good health and CMV-seronegative.

The genes are TRBV6-1 and TRBJ1-2, with 8 bases lining up with TRBD1. V lost 6 bases and J lost 4; bases outside the gene matches: 7. The CDR3 consists of 14 residues. Looked up from germline, CDR1 is MNHNS and CDR2 is SASEGT. This chain's CDR3 is CASRPDRVGYGYTF. CDR3 sequence (DNA): TGTGCCAGCAGACCGGACAGGGTTGGCTATGGCTACACCTTC.

This clone turned up a few times. The chain uses TRBV5-1 and TRBJ1-1; D may be TRBD1 (6 bases). Trimming cost V 0 bases and J 2 bases, with 11 bases left between them. The CDR3 is made up of 15 amino acids. CDR1 SGHRS and CDR2 YFSETQ come from the germline V gene. CDR3 in DNA: TGCGCCAGCAGCTTGGGTGCAGGGGAAAACACTGAAGCTTTCTTT. It yields the protein CASSLGAGENTEAFF.

This clone showed up just once. The chain combines TRBV7-3 with TRBJ1-1, with D perhaps matching TRBD1 (5 bases). From germline, CDR1 is SGHTA and CDR2 FQGTGA. The CDR3 is 15 residues long. The V end lost 0 bases, the J end lost 7 bases, and 15 bases lay between the germline ends. The chain's CDR3 is CASSLTIRGRGEAFF. CDR3 coding DNA: TGTGCCAGCAGCTTAACCATACGGGGGAGGGGTGAAGCTTTCTTT.

This chain links TRBV7-2 with TRBJ1-4, with TRBD1 identical over 9 bases. In germline, CDR1 is SGHTA, CDR2 FQGNSA. This CDR3 has 17 residues. The J segment lost 3 bases and the V segment lost 6 bases, leaving 11 bases of the junction unmatched. This CDR3 reads CASSLRQGVGSNEKLFF. CDR3 DNA sequence: TGTGCCAGCAGTTTACGACAGGGGGTTGGTTCTAATGAAAAACTGTTTTTT.

This clone was counted a single time. This chain connects TRBV2 to TRBJ2-5, with 10 bases fitting TRBD2. The CDR3 extends over 14 amino acids. Germline CDR1 reads SNHLY; CDR2 reads FYNNEI. V lost 0 bases, J lost 6 bases, and 1 base stayed unmatched. The CDR3 DNA reads TGTGCCAGCAGTGAAGCGACTAGCGGGCAGACCCAGTACTTC. It encodes CASSEATSGQTQYF.

The J gene is TRBJ1-1, the V gene TRBV11-2; D gene ambiguous. V was cut by 0 bases and J by 0 bases, with 8 bases left in between. CDR1 and CDR2 from the germline V gene are SGHAT and FQNNGV. The CDR3 is 15 amino acids. The CDR3: CASSLERAMNTEAFF. CDR3 sequence (DNA): TGTGCCAGCAGCTTAGAGAGGGCGATGAACACTGAAGCTTTCTTT.

V usage is TRBV27 and J usage is TRBJ2-2; D gene ambiguous. The CDR3 contains 11 residues. The germline V and J ends were trimmed by 10 bases and 5 bases, with 8 bases remaining between them. The germline V gene encodes CDR1 MNHEY and CDR2 SMNVEV (reference sequence). In nucleotides, the CDR3 is TGTGCCAACTCACCGACCGGGGAGCTGTTTTTT. Protein: CANSPTGELFF.

The genes are TRBV19 and TRBJ1-2, with D tentatively TRBD1 (5 bases). Germline-derived CDR1 and CDR2 are LNHDA and SQIVND (reference sequence). The CDR3 is 15 amino acids. Deletions cut 9 bases from V and 0 bases from J, with 17 bases between. CDR3: CASLPGAVANYGYTF. CDR3 bases: TGTGCCAGCCTACCTGGGGCAGTCGCTAACTATGGCTACACCTTC. Together with reference TRBV19 and TRBJ1-2, the CDR3 gives the full variable domain: DGGITQSPKYLFRKEGQNVTLSCEQNLNHDAMYWYRQDPGQGLRLIYYSQIVNDFQKGDIAEGYSVSREKKESFPLTVTSAQKNPTAFYLCASLPGAVANYGYTFGSGTRLTVV.

This clone showed up just a few times. The chain employs TRBV5-1 and TRBJ2-2; no reliable D call. V was trimmed by 0 bases and J by 7 bases, leaving 10 bases between them. Looked up from germline, CDR1 is SGHRS and CDR2 is YFSETQ. The CDR3 length is 14 residues. The CDR3 region has the DNA TGCGCCAGCAGCTTGGCAGGTCTGGTCGGGGAGCTGTTTTTT. Translated, it gives CASSLAGLVGELFF.

This rearrangement joins TRBV7-3 to TRBJ1-1; tentative D call: TRBD1 (5 bases). Germline V gene lookup returns CDR1 SGHTA and CDR2 FQGTGA. V lost 2 bases and J 2 bases, leaving 12 bases between the germline ends. This CDR3 has 15 amino acids. The CDR3 DNA reads as TGTGCCAGCAGCTTAGGGGAGGGGCCAAACACTGAAGCTTTCTTT. The encoded protein is CASSLGEGPNTEAFF.

CDR3 DNA: TGTGCCAGCAGTATGGGGGGAAATGAAGCTTTCTTT. It specifies CASSMGGNEAFF. This chain uses TRBV2 with TRBJ1-1; perhaps TRBD1 as D (5 bases). Germline V lookup: CDR1 SNHLY, CDR2 FYNNEI. CDR3 length equals 12 residues. The V gene lost 5 bases and the J gene lost 7 bases, with 11 bases spanning the gap.

The CDR3 nucleotides are TGTGCCAGTAGTATTGGACAGTGGGATCAGCCCCAGCATTTT. Translating gives CASSIGQWDQPQHF. The rearrangement joins TRBV19 to TRBJ1-5; tentatively, D is TRBD1 (6 bases). This CDR3 region has 14 residues. Trimming took off 3 bases at V and 5 bases at J, with 11 bases between the two ends. The germline V gene encodes CDR1 LNHDA and CDR2 SQIVND (reference sequence).

This chain joins TRBV4-3 and TRBJ1-1; possible D gene TRBD1, 6 bases. V was trimmed by 2 bases and J by 2 bases, leaving 12 bases between them. CDR1 and CDR2 from the germline V gene are LGHNA and YSLEER. The CDR3 extends over 15 amino acids. CDR3 sequence reads: CASSQSTGRNTEAFF. CDR3 in DNA: TGCGCCAGCAGCCAATCAACAGGGCGCAACACTGAAGCTTTCTTT.

The gene calls are TRBV28 and TRBJ2-1; D remains ambiguous. This CDR3 comprises 15 residues. V lost 5 bases to trimming and J lost 2 bases, with 13 bases between them. Germline V gene lookup returns CDR1 MDHEN and CDR2 SYDVKM. The CDR3 loop is CASSPPLPTYNEQFF. CDR3 nucleotide sequence: TGTGCCAGCAGTCCACCACTGCCTACCTACAATGAGCAGTTCTTC.

The gene calls are TRBV19 and TRBJ1-1; perhaps TRBD1 as D (6 bases). V dropped 0 bases and J dropped 4 bases, with 9 bases sitting between them. CDR1 is LNHDA and CDR2 is SQIVND in the germline V gene (reference sequence). The CDR3 contains 14 residues. CDR3 region: CASSIEDSFTEAFF. DNA for the CDR3: TGTGCCAGTAGTATAGAGGACAGCTTCACTGAAGCTTTCTTT.

V and J are TRBV29-1 and TRBJ2-5, with 9 bases aligning to TRBD2. Trimming at V came to 8 bases and at J to 2 bases, leaving 9 bases not matched to a gene. The CDR3 covers 14 residues. CDR1 is SQVTM, CDR2 ANQGSEA, per germline. For the CDR3, the DNA is TGCAGCTTGGGGCGGGGGGGAGGGCAAGAGACCCAGTACTTC. Protein: CSLGRGGGQETQYF.

This clone was detected only once. This chain links TRBV4-1 with TRBJ2-1, with 9 bases lining up with TRBD2. This CDR3 spans 17 amino acids. Germline trimming cut 0 bases from V and 9 bases from J; bases unmatched to any gene: 12. The germline CDR1 and CDR2 sequences are MGHRA and YSYEKL. DNA for the CDR3: TGCGCCAGCAGCCAAGAGGCAATAGCGGGAGTCCAGGTTGAGCAGTTCTTC. Translating it yields CASSQEAIAGVQVEQFF.

V usage is TRBV2 and J usage is TRBJ2-1; no reliable D call. Germline values: CDR1 SNHLY, CDR2 FYNNEI. The CDR3 totals 13 residues. The germline V and J ends were trimmed by 9 bases and 9 bases, with 18 bases remaining between them. The CDR3 sequence: CASAVRVSGEQFF. The CDR3 DNA follows: TGTGCCAGTGCCGTCCGCGTTAGTGGTGAGCAGTTCTTC. The whole variable domain, filled in from reference TRBV2 and TRBJ2-1, reads EPEVTQTPSHQVTQMGQEVILRCVPISNHLYFYWYRQILGQKVEFLVSFYNNEISEKSEIFDDQFSVERPDGSNFTLKIRSTKLEDSAMYFCASAVRVSGEQFFGPGTRLTVL.

The chain is built from TRBV9 and TRBJ2-5, with unresolved D. The germline V gene has CDR1 SGDLS and CDR2 YYNGEE. Trimming left V 0 bases short and J 3 bases short, with 6 bases between. The CDR3 sequence is 13 residues long. The CDR3 coding sequence is TGTGCCAGCAGCGTAGGACGGGAAGAGACCCAGTACTTC. This sequence encodes CASSVGREETQYF.

The rearrangement links TRBV7-9 to TRBJ2-7; 7 bases fit TRBD1. The CDR3 runs to 14 residues. Trimming at V came to 5 bases and at J to 3 bases, leaving 7 bases not matched to a gene. Looked up from germline, CDR1 is SEHNR and CDR2 is FQNEAQ (reference sequence). The CDR3 nucleotides read TGTGCCAGCAGCACAGGACAGGTAAACTACGAGCAGTACTTC. Encoded protein: CASSTGQVNYEQYF.

This clone has ten or more counts. The chain uses TRBV29-1 and TRBJ1-2; TRBD1 aligns across 7 bases. The J segment lost 6 bases and the V segment lost 1 base, leaving 8 bases of the junction unmatched. The CDR3 contains 14 residues. Per the germline V gene, CDR1 is SQVTM and CDR2 is ANQGSEA. CDR3 DNA sequence: TGCAGCGTTGAAGGAGGAGGGGGCTTTGATGGCTACACCTTC. Protein sequence: CSVEGGGGFDGYTF.

The chain combines TRBV16 with TRBJ1-2; the match to TRBD1 covers 7 bases. Germline CDR1 KGHSY, CDR2 FQNENV. After removal of 4 bases from V and 2 bases from J, the junction contained 10 bases not matched to a gene. The CDR3 is made up of 16 amino acids. The CDR3 bases are TGTGCCAGCAGCCCGATGGGACAGTCGCCAAACTATGGCTACACCTTC. This gives the protein CASSPMGQSPNYGYTF.

This chain connects TRBV5-1 to TRBJ2-7; maybe TRBD1 (5 bases). CDR1 is SGHRS and CDR2 is YFSETQ in the germline V gene. CDR3 length equals 15 residues. Trimming shortened V by 0 bases and J by 2 bases, and 12 bases separated the two germline ends. The CDR3 DNA reads TGCGCCAGCAGCTTGGCCGTTCAGGGTACCTACGAGCAGTACTTC. It is translated as CASSLAVQGTYEQYF. The variable domain in full, completed from reference TRBV5-1 and TRBJ2-7, reads KAGVTQTPRYLIKTRGQQVTLSCSPISGHRSVSWYQQTPGQGLQFLFEYFSETQRNKGNFPGRFSGRQFSNSRSEMNVSTLELGDSALYLCASSLAVQGTYEQYFGPGTRLTVT.